The clone carrying this T cell receptor beta chain was picked up many times. The data were obtained in a study of regulatory T cells in long-lasting Graves disease. Arm-PCR of CDR3 regions and iRepertoire HTBI primers were used to build TCR beta libraries. MiXCR was run by TCRdb on the multiplex PCR reads, yielding one entry per CDR3 protein. Here the sample spans 400,000 to 500,000 distinct CDR3 sequences, about a sixth being singletons. Germline V gene lookup returns CDR1 GTSNPN and CDR2 SVGIG (reference sequence). V was pared by 1 base and J by 5 bases, with 4 bases between. The CDR3 contains 11 residues. Time point noted: newly diagnosed GD, antithyroid drugs for less than 3 months. PBMC-extracted RNA yielded the TCR library. The sample also formed part of further work on T cells in Graves' hyperthyroidism and ophthalmopathy.

V usage is TRBV30 and J usage is TRBJ2-3, with D hard to call. The sequenced sample was peripheral blood mononuclear cells (PBMCs), obtained at new diagnosis, from a patient treated with antithyroid drugs. This receptor was obtained from a woman aged 18-29 years with Graves disease. The CDR3: CAWSAIDTQYF. The CDR3 region has the DNA TGTGCCTGGAGTGCGATAGATACGCAGTATTTT.